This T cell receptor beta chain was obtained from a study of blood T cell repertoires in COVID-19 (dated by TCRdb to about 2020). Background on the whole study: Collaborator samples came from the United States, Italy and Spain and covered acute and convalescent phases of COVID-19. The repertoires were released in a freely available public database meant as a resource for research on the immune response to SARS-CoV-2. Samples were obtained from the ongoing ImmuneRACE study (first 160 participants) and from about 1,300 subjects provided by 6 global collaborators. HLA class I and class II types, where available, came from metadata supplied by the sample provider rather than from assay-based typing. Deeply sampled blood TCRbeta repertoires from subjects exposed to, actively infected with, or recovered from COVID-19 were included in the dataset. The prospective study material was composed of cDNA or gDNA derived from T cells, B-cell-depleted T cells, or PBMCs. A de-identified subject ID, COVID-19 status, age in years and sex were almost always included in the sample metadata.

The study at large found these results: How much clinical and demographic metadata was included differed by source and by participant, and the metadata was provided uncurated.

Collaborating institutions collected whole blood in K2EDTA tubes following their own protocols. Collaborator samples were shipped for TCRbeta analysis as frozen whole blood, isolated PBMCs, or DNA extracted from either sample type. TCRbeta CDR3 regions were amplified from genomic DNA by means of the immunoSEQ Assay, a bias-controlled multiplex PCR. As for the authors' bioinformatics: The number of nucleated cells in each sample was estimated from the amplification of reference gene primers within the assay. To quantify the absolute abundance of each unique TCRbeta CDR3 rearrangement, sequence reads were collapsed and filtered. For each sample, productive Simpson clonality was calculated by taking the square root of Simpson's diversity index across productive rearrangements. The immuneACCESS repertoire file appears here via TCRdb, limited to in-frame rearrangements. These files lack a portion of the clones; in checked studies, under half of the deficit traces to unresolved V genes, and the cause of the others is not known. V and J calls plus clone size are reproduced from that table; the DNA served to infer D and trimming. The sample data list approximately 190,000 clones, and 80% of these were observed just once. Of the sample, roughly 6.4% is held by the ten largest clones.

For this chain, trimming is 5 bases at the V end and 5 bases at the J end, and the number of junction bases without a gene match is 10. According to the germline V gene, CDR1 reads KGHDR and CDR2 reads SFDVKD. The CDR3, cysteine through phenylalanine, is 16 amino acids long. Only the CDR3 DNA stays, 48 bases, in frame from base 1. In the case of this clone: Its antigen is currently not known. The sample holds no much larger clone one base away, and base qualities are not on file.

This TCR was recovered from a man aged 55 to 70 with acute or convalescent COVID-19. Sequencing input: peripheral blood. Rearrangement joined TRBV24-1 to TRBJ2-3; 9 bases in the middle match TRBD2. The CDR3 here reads CATSGILAGEGDTQYF. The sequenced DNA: TGTGCCACCAGTGGGATTTTAGCGGGAGAGGGAGATACGCAGTATTTT.